The rows below give T cell receptor beta chains drawn from one sample of a study of cytomegalovirus exposure and HLA in healthy donors. Clones were read by immunoSEQ multiplex PCR, and TCRdb kept only the in-frame ones, dropping some. This table has about 130,000 clones, 81% appearing once. The material sequenced was PBMCs. All receptors come from a man aged 18-30 years in good health and CMV-seronegative. Both conserved end residues are part of each CDR3. A D gene is named only where the DNA matches it firmly.

d_call	v_call	j_call	cdr3_aa
.	TRBV19	TRBJ1-2	CASSIGGSNYGYTF
TRBD2	TRBV4-3	.	CASSQDDAGGTLYEQYF
TRBD1	TRBV19	TRBJ1-1	CASSIDRGLGTEAFF
.	TRBV30	TRBJ2-7	CAWMGTVYEQYF
.	TRBV28	TRBJ1-1	CASSSPIGRRNTEAFF
.	TRBV30	TRBJ2-3	CAWSWPGSTDTQYF
.	TRBV9	TRBJ2-1	CASSVDGGSYNEQFF
.	TRBV11-2	TRBJ2-7	CASSLRREPYEQYF
TRBD1	TRBV25-1	TRBJ2-7	CASSVLGTGQPYEQYF
TRBD2	TRBV27	TRBJ2-7	CASSFLPLGLAGNEQYF
.	TRBV30	TRBJ2-7	CAWIGVYEQYF
.	TRBV4-2	TRBJ2-1	CASSFHPLDNEQFF
TRBD2	TRBV9	TRBJ2-7	CASSSTLAGASSYEQYF
.	TRBV25-1	TRBJ2-5	CASSSQLTRPGETQYF
.	TRBV7-8	TRBJ2-1	CASSSPGGTAYNEQFF
TRBD2	TRBV2	TRBJ2-2	CASAGGGNTGELFF
TRBD2	TRBV7-2	TRBJ2-7	CASSLTSGYEQYF
.	TRBV30	TRBJ1-5	CAWSVGGNQPQHF
TRBD2	TRBV11-2	TRBJ2-1	CASSSIAGVLNEQFF
TRBD2	TRBV12-5	TRBJ2-2	CASGLLAGATGELFF
.	TRBV7-9	TRBJ1-3	CASSISGSSGNTIYF
.	TRBV6-5	TRBJ1-1	CASSYWGRVGTEAFF
.	TRBV30	TRBJ2-6	CARRVSGANVLTF
.	TRBV7-9	TRBJ1-4	CASSLAVAATNEKLFF
.	TRBV7-8	TRBJ2-5	CASSLETGSRETQYF
.	TRBV28	TRBJ1-6	CASSPPGEAPLHF
.	TRBV28	TRBJ2-7	CASSLYPRTASSYEQYF
TRBD1	TRBV19	TRBJ1-6	CASSTLQGARDSPLHF
.	TRBV28	TRBJ1-6	CASSFSTRSLHF
TRBD2	TRBV9	TRBJ2-1	CASSGTGTKLNEQFF
TRBD1	TRBV6-1	TRBJ2-7	CASTEGTGVLYEQYF
.	TRBV30	TRBJ1-2	CAWRRGGRYGYTF
TRBD1	TRBV28	TRBJ1-3	CASSYQDRGRFVNTIYF